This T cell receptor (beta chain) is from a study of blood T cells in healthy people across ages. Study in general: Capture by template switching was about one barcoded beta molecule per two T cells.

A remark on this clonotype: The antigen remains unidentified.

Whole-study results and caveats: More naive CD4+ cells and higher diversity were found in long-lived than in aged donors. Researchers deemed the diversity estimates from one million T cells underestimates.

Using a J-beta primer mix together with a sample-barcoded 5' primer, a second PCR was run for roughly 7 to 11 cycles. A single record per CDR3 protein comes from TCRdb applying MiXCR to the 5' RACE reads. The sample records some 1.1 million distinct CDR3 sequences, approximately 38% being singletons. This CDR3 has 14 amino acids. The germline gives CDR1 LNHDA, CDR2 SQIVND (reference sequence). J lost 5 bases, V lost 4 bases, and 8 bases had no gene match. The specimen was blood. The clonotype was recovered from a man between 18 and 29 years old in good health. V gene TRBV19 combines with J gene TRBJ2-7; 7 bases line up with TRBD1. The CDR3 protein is CASSTSGTAHEQYF. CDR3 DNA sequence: TGTGCCAGTAGTACCTCCGGGACAGCTCACGAGCAGTACTTC. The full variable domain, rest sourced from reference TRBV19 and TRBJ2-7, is DGGITQSPKYLFRKEGQNVTLSCEQNLNHDAMYWYRQDPGQGLRLIYYSQIVNDFQKGDIAEGYSVSREKKESFPLTVTSAQKNPTAFYLCASSTSGTAHEQYFGPGTRLTVT.